This T cell receptor (beta chain) emerged from a study of regulatory T cells in long-lasting Graves disease. Through Arm-PCR of CDR3 regions and iRepertoire HTBI primers, TCR beta libraries were built. TCRdb analysed the multiplex PCR reads with MiXCR anew, one entry per CDR3 protein. Of 500,000 or so distinct CDR3 sequences listed, roughly 16% were seen once; the top ten hold 25%. V gave up 6 bases and J gave up 0 bases, with 12 bases separating them. The CDR3 length is 15 residues. Time point indicated: newly diagnosed GD, antithyroid drugs for less than 3 months. Construction of the TCR library relied on RNA isolated from PBMCs. This clonotype was seen a handful of times. These data also formed part of another study, on T cells in Graves' hyperthyroidism and ophthalmopathy.

The clonotype was recovered from a middle-aged woman with Graves disease. This chain links TRBV12-3 or TRBV12-4 with TRBJ2-1; D assignment may be TRBD1 or TRBD2 (5 bases each). The sequencing here drew on peripheral blood mononuclear cells (PBMCs), taken at new diagnosis, from a patient treated with antithyroid drugs. The CDR3 protein is CASRGTVSSYNEQFF. The CDR3 nucleotides read TGTGCCAGCAGAGGGACGGTAAGCTCCTACAATGAGCAGTTCTTC.